This T cell receptor (beta chain) was documented in a study of blood T cell repertoires in COVID-19. On the study more broadly: Sites across the United States, Italy and Spain contributed samples from acute and convalescent COVID-19. Nucleic acid was either cDNA or gDNA, and it came from T cells, B-cell-depleted T cells, or PBMCs.

In the authors' methods: By means of reference gene primer amplification, nucleated cell counts were estimated. The table came from immunoSEQ multiplex PCR; TCRdb's copy has only in-frame clones and leaves some out. V, J and clone size are those of that table, while D and trimming were read from the DNA. Of under 130,000 clones listed, approximately 84% were seen once; the top ten hold 6.2%. The ends were cut back, 3 bases at V and 2 bases at J, with 10 bases in the middle. Germline CDR1 reads SNHLY; CDR2 reads FYNNEI. The CDR3 extends over 14 amino acids. The sequenced sample was peripheral blood. The chain recombines TRBV2 with TRBJ1-2; no clear D gene. The TCR originated in a human donor in a cohort sampled during active COVID-19. CDR3 DNA sequence: TGTGCCAGCAGTGACCCCGTCGTAAACTATGGCTACACCTTC. Amino acids: CASSDPVVNYGYTF.